The 17 T cell receptor beta chains in this list originate from one sample, sequenced in a study of identical twins. One entry per CDR3 protein, called by TCRdb with MiXCR from the 5' RACE reads. The table lists 200,000 to 250,000 distinct CDR3 sequences, 7.5% of them singletons. These same records also appear under a second study, on yellow fever vaccine responses in identical twins.

The material sequenced was memory (CD45RO+) T cells sorted from blood. These receptors originate from a woman between 18 and 29 years old in good health.

The CDR3 is CATSDLRGSQETQYF. CDR3 nucleotide sequence: TGTGCCACCAGTGACCTACGCGGGTCTCAAGAGACCCAGTACTTC. This chain links TRBV24-1 with TRBJ2-5; D is possibly TRBD2 (5 bases). V dropped 4 bases and J dropped 2 bases, with 13 bases sitting between them. Germline-derived CDR1 and CDR2 are KGHDR and SFDVKD. CDR3 length: 15 residues.

This clonotype was counted at least ten times. The chain employs TRBV15 and TRBJ2-7; D gene unclear. The ends were cut back, 1 base at V and 7 bases at J, with 8 bases in the middle. Germline CDR1 LNHNV, CDR2 YYDKDF (reference sequence). The CDR3 runs to 12 residues. The CDR3 nucleotides read TGTGCCACCAGCAGAGCAGGATGGGAGCAGTACTTC. Residues: CATSRAGWEQYF.

The table lists this clonotype with a few counts. The chain joins TRBV6-2 or TRBV6-3 to TRBJ2-7, with D possibly being TRBD1 (7 bases). The CDR3 consists of 11 residues. The germline gives CDR1 MNHEY, CDR2 SVGEGT. With 7 bases removed from V and 7 bases from J, the gap between germline ends came to 11 bases. The CDR3 loop reads CASTQGGEQYF. In DNA form, the CDR3 reads TGTGCCAGCACCCAGGGGGGTGAGCAGTACTTC.

J is TRBJ1-6 and V is TRBV27; weak D call: TRBD1 (5 bases). This CDR3 has 14 amino acids. Trimming shortened V by 6 bases and J by 5 bases, and 11 bases separated the two germline ends. Germline loops: CDR1 MNHEY, CDR2 SMNVEV (reference sequence). CDR3 DNA sequence: TGTGCCAGCAGGCAGAGGGGTAATAATTCACCCCTCCACTTT. Translated, it gives CASRQRGNNSPLHF.

This clonotype was found many times. V gene TRBV7-2 combines with J gene TRBJ2-5; no definite D call. The germline V gene has CDR1 SGHTA and CDR2 FQGNSA. Trimming pared 1 base from V and 7 bases from J, leaving 13 bases between. The CDR3 runs to 14 residues. CDR3 DNA sequence: TGTGCCAGCAGCTTAGAAAACCTGCTTGGGACCCAGTACTTC. Translation gives CASSLENLLGTQYF. Full variable domain (rest looked up from reference TRBV7-2 and TRBJ2-5): GAGVSQSPSNKVTEKGKDVELRCDPISGHTALYWYRQSLGQGLEFLIYFQGNSAPDKSGLPSDRFSAERTGGSVSTLTIQRTQQEDSAVYLCASSLENLLGTQYFGPGTRLLVL.

This clonotype was counted at least ten times. This rearrangement joins TRBV7-2 to TRBJ2-2, with 7 nucleotides matching TRBD1. Germline CDR1 is SGHTA and CDR2 is FQGNSA. The CDR3 has 14 amino acids. The ends lost 6 bases at V and 4 bases at J; junction bases unmatched: 5. As DNA, the CDR3 is TGTGCCAGCAGGATACAGGGGACCACCGGGGAGCTGTTTTTT. Translation: CASRIQGTTGELFF.

Many counts were recorded for this clonotype. The gene calls are TRBV7-2 and TRBJ2-2; 7 nucleotides match TRBD2. The CDR3 is 16 residues long. In germline, CDR1 is SGHTA, CDR2 FQGNSA. V trimming: 2 bases; J trimming: 6 bases; junction bases outside the gene matches: 9. The CDR3 sequence is CASSLFAGGRAGELFF. The CDR3 nucleotides read TGTGCCAGCAGCTTATTTGCAGGAGGGAGGGCCGGGGAGCTGTTTTTT.

This chain uses TRBV6-1 with TRBJ2-1; 8 bases map to TRBD2. V shed 9 bases, J shed 15 bases, and the junction held 22 bases outside the gene matches. Germline V lookup: CDR1 MNHNS, CDR2 SASEGT. The CDR3 length is 15 residues. The CDR3 sequence: CARAGASGQPKGRFF. DNA of the CDR3: TGTGCCAGGGCGGGGGCTAGCGGGCAACCCAAGGGACGGTTCTTC.

CDR3 nucleotides: TGTGCCAGCAGCGATAGCGGGAGTTCGTACACCGGGGAGCTGTTTTTT. Translated: CASSDSGSSYTGELFF. The chain is built from TRBV7-9 and TRBJ2-2; 9 nucleotides line up with TRBD2. Germline V lookup: CDR1 SEHNR, CDR2 FQNEAQ (reference sequence). Losses at the gene ends were 5 bases for V and 3 bases for J; bases not matched to a gene: 7. The CDR3 contains 16 residues.

V usage is TRBV5-1 and J usage is TRBJ2-5, with unresolved D. The V end lost 0 bases, the J end lost 4 bases, and 10 bases lay between the germline ends. Germline CDR1 SGHRS, CDR2 YFSETQ. The CDR3 is 14 residues long. CDR3: CASSLGYPGETQYF. DNA of the CDR3: TGCGCCAGCAGCTTGGGATATCCGGGAGAGACCCAGTACTTC.

This clonotype was recorded a few times. V and J are TRBV20-1 and TRBJ2-7, with D unresolved. V was pared by 4 bases and J by 5 bases, with 9 bases between. The CDR3 spans 11 residues. Per germline, CDR1 DFQATT and CDR2 SNEGSKA (reference sequence). CDR3 in amino acids: CSATRSNEQYF. CDR3 nucleotide sequence: TGCAGTGCTACCCGGTCGAACGAGCAGTACTTC.

This clonotype was seen more than once but under ten times. V gene TRBV20-1 combines with J gene TRBJ2-1; 14 positions match TRBD2. Looked up from germline, CDR1 is DFQATT and CDR2 is SNEGSKA (reference sequence). CDR3 length equals 18 residues. With V trimmed by 1 base and J by 2 bases, 7 bases remained unmatched. Here the CDR3 reads CSARVAGTSGSTYNEQFF. CDR3 sequence (DNA): TGCAGTGCTAGAGTGGCCGGGACTAGCGGGAGTACCTACAATGAGCAGTTCTTC.

This clonotype was detected a few times. The chain links TRBV3-1 to TRBJ2-7, with 14 bases identical to TRBD2. This CDR3 contains 16 residues. V shed 1 base, J shed 12 bases, and the junction held 11 bases outside the gene matches. Per germline, CDR1 LGHDT and CDR2 YNNKEL (reference sequence). The CDR3 DNA sequence: TGTGCCAGCAGCCAAGGGGCCGGGACTAGCGGGGGCCCTGTGTACTTC. Amino acids: CASSQGAGTSGGPVYF.

This clonotype has a handful of counts. V and J are TRBV5-1 and TRBJ1-1; tentative D call: TRBD1 (6 bases). The V end lost 5 bases, the J end lost 4 bases, and 15 bases lay between the germline ends. Germline V gene data show CDR1 as SGHRS and CDR2 as YFSETQ. The CDR3 covers 14 residues. The CDR3 reads CASSSQGSGTEAFF. For the CDR3, the DNA is TGCGCCAGCAGTTCACAGGGAAGTGGCACTGAAGCTTTCTTT. The complete variable domain, with remaining parts taken from reference TRBV5-1 and TRBJ1-1, reads KAGVTQTPRYLIKTRGQQVTLSCSPISGHRSVSWYQQTPGQGLQFLFEYFSETQRNKGNFPGRFSGRQFSNSRSEMNVSTLELGDSALYLCASSSQGSGTEAFFGQGTRLTVV.

J is TRBJ2-1 and V is TRBV25-1; perhaps D is TRBD1 or TRBD2 (6 bases each). The CDR3 length is 13 residues. Trimming shortened V by 6 bases and J by 6 bases, and 12 bases separated the two germline ends. The germline gives CDR1 MGHDK, CDR2 SYGVNS. CDR3 loop: CASRSGAINEQFF. DNA of the CDR3: TGTGCCAGCAGGTCGGGGGCGATCAATGAGCAGTTCTTC.

This clonotype was seen only a few times. The CDR3 sequence is CSARVRQVQETQYF. CDR3 DNA sequence: TGCAGTGCTAGGGTACGACAGGTCCAAGAGACCCAGTACTTC. V and J are TRBV20-1 and TRBJ2-5, with a weak D call TRBD1 (6 bases). The germline gives CDR1 DFQATT, CDR2 SNEGSKA (reference sequence). CDR3 length: 14 amino acids. V shed 3 bases and J shed 1 base, with 12 bases lying between them.

This chain connects TRBV6-2 or TRBV6-3 to TRBJ2-1, with 10 bases fitting TRBD2. This CDR3 has 14 residues. CDR1 and CDR2 (germline): MNHEY, SVGEGT. The junction had 5 bases not matched to a gene; V was cut back by 8 bases and J by 4 bases. For the CDR3, the DNA is TGTGCCAGCTACGGGACTAGCGTATACAATGAGCAGTTCTTC. It encodes CASYGTSVYNEQFF.